In this sample, the clone carrying this T cell receptor (beta chain) turned up a few times. The antigen is not known. The donors, all healthy, were Caucasians living in Russia, aged about 6 to 100. With a J-beta primer mix and a sample-barcoded 5' primer, a second PCR ran 7 to 11 cycles. Each CDR3 protein gets one entry after TCRdb re-called the 5' RACE reads with MiXCR. This sample has roughly 800,000 distinct CDR3 sequences, with 58% found just once. These data belong to a study of blood T cells in healthy people across ages. Overall study findings and caveats: Versus aged donors, long-lived donors had higher diversity and more naive CD4+ cells.

The CDR3 loop spans 15 amino acids. V was pared by 6 bases and J by 2 bases, with 15 bases between. Germline loops: CDR1 MNHEY, CDR2 SVGAGI. Sequencing was carried out using blood. The TCR originated in a man in his thirties or forties in good health. The chain links TRBV6-5 to TRBJ2-3, with D hard to call. The CDR3 sequence is CASSPTLIDTDTQYF. The DNA for the CDR3 is TGTGCCAGCAGCCCAACATTGATCGACACAGATACGCAGTATTTT.